Listed below are T cell receptor beta chains from one sample, sequenced in a study of blood T cells in healthy people across ages. TCRdb independently ran MiXCR on the 5' RACE reads; one entry per CDR3 protein. Of about 1,800,000 distinct CDR3 sequences detected, roughly 27% appear once; the ten largest clones hold about 7.7%. The sequenced sample consisted of blood. Receptors were obtained from a woman aged 25 to 39 in good health. Both conserved end residues are part of each CDR3. A D gene is named only where the DNA matches it firmly. Rows give clone size only sometimes, using once, few, many, or a class for an expanded clone.

j_gene: TRBJ2-5
d_gene: NA
abundance: NA
v_gene: TRBV6-2/TRBV6-3
CDR3nt: TGTGCCAGCAGTTACTCGTTTTCCCAGGTCAGCCAAGAGACCCAGTACTTC
CDR3aa: CASSYSFSQVSQETQYF

j_gene: TRBJ2-7
d_gene: TRBD2
abundance: many
v_gene: TRBV6-2/TRBV6-3
CDR3nt: TGTGCCATCAGTACGGGACTAGCGGGAGCCTACGAGCAGTACTTC
CDR3aa: CAISTGLAGAYEQYF

j_gene: TRBJ1-4
d_gene: TRBD1
abundance: NA
v_gene: TRBV18
CDR3nt: TGTGCCAGCTCTCGACCGGGACAGGGAACTGAAAAACTGTTTTTT
CDR3aa: CASSRPGQGTEKLFF

j_gene: TRBJ2-7
d_gene: NA
abundance: NA
v_gene: TRBV6-6
CDR3nt: TGTGCCAGCAGTTCCCACGGTGCCTACGAGCAGTACTTC
CDR3aa: CASSSHGAYEQYF

j_gene: TRBJ2-5
d_gene: NA
abundance: few
v_gene: TRBV6-5
CDR3nt: TGTGCCAGCACGGCGCCAGCTCAAGAGACCCAGTACTTC
CDR3aa: CASTAPAQETQYF

j_gene: TRBJ1-1
d_gene: NA
abundance: once
v_gene: TRBV20-1
CDR3nt: TGCAGTGCTAGAGATCCAGGCAAGAACACTGAAGCTTTCTTT
CDR3aa: CSARDPGKNTEAFF

j_gene: TRBJ2-5
d_gene: NA
abundance: NA
v_gene: TRBV9
CDR3nt: TGTGCCAGCAGCGCGCCAATCGGACAGAAGGAAGAGACCCAGTACTTC
CDR3aa: CASSAPIGQKEETQYF

j_gene: TRBJ2-3
d_gene: TRBD2
abundance: many
v_gene: TRBV6-2/TRBV6-3
CDR3nt: TGTGCCAGCAGTGATAAGGTACCGGGACTAGAGCAGTATTTT
CDR3aa: CASSDKVPGLEQYF

j_gene: TRBJ1-1
d_gene: TRBD1
abundance: NA
v_gene: TRBV7-9
CDR3nt: TGTGCCAGCAGCTCCCCGGGACAGGGGGCGGCGAACACTGAAGCTTTCTTT
CDR3aa: CASSSPGQGAANTEAFF

j_gene: TRBJ1-4
d_gene: NA
abundance: NA
v_gene: TRBV7-6
CDR3nt: TGTGTCAGCAGGGTAGGGACGGTGCCTAATGAAAAACTGTTTTTT
CDR3aa: CVSRVGTVPNEKLFF

j_gene: TRBJ2-5
d_gene: TRBD2
abundance: many
v_gene: TRBV6-5
CDR3nt: TGTGCCAGCGTAGCGGGGGAGGCAGAGACCCAGTACTTC
CDR3aa: CASVAGEAETQYF

j_gene: TRBJ2-1
d_gene: TRBD2
abundance: many
v_gene: TRBV6-5
CDR3nt: TGTGCCAGCAGTTACAGTCTAGCGGGGGGCTCCTACAATGAGCAGTTCTTC
CDR3aa: CASSYSLAGGSYNEQFF

j_gene: TRBJ2-3
d_gene: NA
abundance: few
v_gene: TRBV27
CDR3nt: TGTGCCAGCAGTTTATCCAGTTGGGGGAGCACAGATACGCAGTATTTT
CDR3aa: CASSLSSWGSTDTQYF

j_gene: TRBJ1-4
d_gene: NA
abundance: NA
v_gene: TRBV2
CDR3nt: TGTGCCAGCAGGATGACGGCAACTAATGAAAAACTGTTTTTT
CDR3aa: CASRMTATNEKLFF

j_gene: TRBJ2-1
d_gene: NA
abundance: NA
v_gene: TRBV5-6
CDR3nt: TGTGCCAGCAGCTTGGGGCCCCCAGTGAAACCCTACAATGAGCAGTTCTTC
CDR3aa: CASSLGPPVKPYNEQFF

j_gene: TRBJ2-3
d_gene: TRBD1
abundance: NA
v_gene: TRBV6-5
CDR3nt: TGTGCCAGCAGTTACGTCAGGGGGCAGTCGGGCACAGATACGCAGTATTTT
CDR3aa: CASSYVRGQSGTDTQYF

j_gene: TRBJ1-2
d_gene: NA
abundance: few
v_gene: TRBV28
CDR3nt: TGTGCCGTGAGGACAGCGAGAGTATCTTATGGCTACACCTTC
CDR3aa: CAVRTARVSYGYTF